The clone carrying this T cell receptor (beta chain) is deemed medium-sized. The antigen is unknown. Time point denoted: sample taken at primary tumor resection. This specimen belongs to a study of spatial heterogeneity in lung cancer. The germline V gene has CDR1 MNHNS and CDR2 SASEGT. V gave up 6 bases and J gave up 0 bases, with 7 bases separating them. This CDR3 contains 13 residues. TCRdb re-called the 5' RACE reads through MiXCR, storing one row per CDR3 protein. The sample carries about 6,900 distinct CDR3 sequences, 12% recorded once. Study observations and caveats: Counts of expanded intratumoral alpha and beta TCRs tracked tumor mutation counts.

The receptor comes from a male donor with early-stage non-small cell lung cancer. Sample: lung tumor tissue, taken at surgery. The rearrangement joins TRBV6-1 to TRBJ2-3, with D hard to call. The CDR3 nucleotides are TGTGCCAGCAGGCCTCCTAGCACAGATACGCAGTATTTT. Translating it yields CASRPPSTDTQYF.